These 9 T cell receptor beta chains came from one sample sequenced in a study of post-analysis software for immune sequencing data. These receptors have no identified antigens. Study-level findings and limits: The five TRBV segments detected at higher frequency in patients than in controls included TRBV5-6, TRBV5-1 and TRBV20-1.

Carried by the TCR beta cDNA libraries were unique molecular identifiers. MiXCR was run by TCRdb on the PCR reads, yielding one entry per CDR3 protein. The sample includes more than 450,000 distinct CDR3 sequences, about a third of them seen just once. Source material: blood. These receptors all come from a girl aged 2-17 years with multiple sclerosis.

CDR3 nucleotides: TGCAGCGTTTTAAGGATTGGGCGCGGCTACACCTTC. Amino acids: CSVLRIGRGYTF. The V and J genes are TRBV29-1 and TRBJ1-2; D call uncertain. V was cut by 5 bases and J by 8 bases, with 15 bases left in between. CDR1 and CDR2 from the germline V gene are SQVTM and ANQGSEA. This CDR3 region has 12 residues.

The CDR3 bases are TGCAGTGCTAGAGACTACACGGGTGAAGAGACCCAGTACTTC. Its protein is CSARDYTGEETQYF. V usage is TRBV20-1 and J usage is TRBJ2-5; D not resolved. The germline CDR1 and CDR2 sequences are DFQATT and SNEGSKA (reference sequence). V was trimmed by 0 bases and J by 3 bases, leaving 11 bases between them. This CDR3 is built from 14 residues.

This chain joins TRBV3-1 and TRBJ1-1, with 7 bases matching TRBD1. Germline values: CDR1 LGHDT, CDR2 YNNKEL (reference sequence). V lost 1 base to trimming and J lost 5 bases; unmatched junction nucleotides: 13. This CDR3 is 17 amino acids long. CDR3 nucleotide sequence: TGTGCCAGCAGCCAAGGGACAGGAGCCACTATTTGGACTGAAGCTTTCTTT. Translating gives CASSQGTGATIWTEAFF.

This clonotype was seen only a few times. The chain carries TRBV12-3 or TRBV12-4 and TRBJ2-5; TRBD1 matches at 7 bases. This CDR3 has 14 residues. The ends lost 3 bases at V and 9 bases at J; junction bases unmatched: 10. Written as DNA, the CDR3 is TGTGCCAGCAGTTTTGACAGGGTGGCAAGGGCCCAGTACTTC. This encodes CASSFDRVARAQYF.

The chain has TRBV7-2 and TRBJ2-1; perhaps TRBD2 as D (5 bases). This CDR3 has 14 amino acids. Looked up from germline, CDR1 is SGHTA and CDR2 is FQGNSA. V was pared by 5 bases and J by 3 bases, with 11 bases between. CDR3 loop: CASSPGIIYNEQFF. DNA for the CDR3: TGTGCCAGCAGCCCGGGAATCATCTACAATGAGCAGTTCTTC.

This chain uses TRBV20-1 with TRBJ2-5; D might be TRBD2 (6 bases). The length of the CDR3 is 13 residues. Trimming left V 5 bases short and J 1 base short, with 11 bases between. CDR1 and CDR2 from the germline V gene are DFQATT and SNEGSKA (reference sequence). The CDR3 nucleotides are TGCAGTGCTGGCGGGGTAACCCAAGAGACCCAGTACTTC. It translates to CSAGGVTQETQYF.

This sequence joins TRBV20-1 and TRBJ2-2, with D hard to call. Germline CDR1 reads DFQATT; CDR2 reads SNEGSKA (reference sequence). The CDR3 extends over 11 amino acids. V was cut by 6 bases and J by 6 bases, with 8 bases left in between. CDR3 in DNA: TGCAGTGCGACTCGAGCCGGGGAGCTGTTTTTT. Translating gives CSATRAGELFF.

This clonotype appeared a few times. The V and J genes are TRBV7-9 and TRBJ2-1, with 8 bases identical to TRBD2. Germline assignment: CDR1 SEHNR and CDR2 FQNEAQ (reference sequence). There are 15 residues in the CDR3. Losses at the gene ends were 4 bases for V and 5 bases for J; bases not matched to a gene: 7. The CDR3 region has the DNA TGTGCCAGCAGCTCCCGCGGGAGGTTGGACAATGAGCAGTTCTTC. Translating it yields CASSSRGRLDNEQFF. Based on the CDR3 plus reference TRBV7-9 and TRBJ2-1, the full variable domain is DTGVSQNPRHKITKRGQNVTFRCDPISEHNRLYWYRQTLGQGPEFLTYFQNEAQLEKSRLLSDRFSAERPKGSFSTLEIQRTEQGDSAMYLCASSSRGRLDNEQFFGPGTRLTVL.

The V gene is TRBV9, the J gene TRBJ2-3, with D tentatively TRBD2 (7 bases). CDR1 is SGDLS and CDR2 is YYNGEE in the germline V gene. This CDR3 contains 16 residues. Trimming removed 4 bases at V and 2 bases at J, with 17 bases between. The CDR3 nucleotides are TGTGCCAGCAGCCCTGGGGGCGGGGGATACACAGATACGCAGTATTTT. Translation gives CASSPGGGGYTDTQYF. Using reference TRBV9 and TRBJ2-3 for the parts outside the CDR3, the full variable domain is DSGVTQTPKHLITATGQRVTLRCSPRSGDLSVYWYQQSLDQGLQFLIQYYNGEERAKGNILERFSAQQFPDLHSELNLSSLELGDSALYFCASSPGGGGYTDTQYFGPGTRLTVL.